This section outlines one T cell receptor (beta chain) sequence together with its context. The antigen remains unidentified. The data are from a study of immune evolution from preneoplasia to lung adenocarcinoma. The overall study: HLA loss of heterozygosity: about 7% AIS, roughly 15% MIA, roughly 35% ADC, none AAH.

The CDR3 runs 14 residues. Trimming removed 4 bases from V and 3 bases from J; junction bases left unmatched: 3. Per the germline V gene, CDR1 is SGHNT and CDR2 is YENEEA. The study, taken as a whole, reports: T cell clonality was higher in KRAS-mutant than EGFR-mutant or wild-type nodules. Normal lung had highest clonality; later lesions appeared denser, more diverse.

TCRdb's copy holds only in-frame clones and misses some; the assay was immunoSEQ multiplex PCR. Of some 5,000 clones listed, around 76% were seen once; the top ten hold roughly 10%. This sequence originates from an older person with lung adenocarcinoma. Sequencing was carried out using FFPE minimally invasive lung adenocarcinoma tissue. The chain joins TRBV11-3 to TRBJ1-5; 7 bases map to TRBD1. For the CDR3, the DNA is TGTGCCAGCAGCTCGGGACAGTCCAATCAGCCCCAGCATTTT. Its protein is CASSSGQSNQPQHF.